Listed below are T cell receptor beta chains from one sample, sequenced in a study of T cells in tuberculosis. Clones were sequenced by immunoSEQ multiplex PCR, and TCRdb holds only the in-frame ones, with some missing. In the table there are 85,000 to 100,000 clones, approximately 91% of which are singletons. The specimen sequenced was CD1b-GMM tetramer-negative cells sorted from PBMCs. These receptors came from an adult woman with latent tuberculosis. CDR3s leave out the opening cysteine and the closing phenylalanine or tryptophan.

j_call: TRBJ2-4; v_call: TRBV6-1; cdr3_aa: ASSVLQGAFQY
j_call: TRBJ2-3; v_call: TRBV19; cdr3_aa: ASSNRGAGGDTQY
j_call: .; v_call: TRBV5-1; cdr3_aa: ASSLQQDTYEQY
j_call: TRBJ2-3; v_call: TRBV28; cdr3_aa: ASEGWTDTQY
j_call: TRBJ1-5; v_call: TRBV7-6; cdr3_aa: ASSPYEGGTNQPQH
j_call: TRBJ1-5; v_call: TRBV2; cdr3_aa: ASIGEISNQPQH
j_call: TRBJ1-5; v_call: TRBV6-1; cdr3_aa: ASSEARQRTGGNQPQH
j_call: TRBJ1-2; v_call: TRBV2; cdr3_aa: ASSVVSGDYGYT
j_call: TRBJ2-5; v_call: TRBV7-3; cdr3_aa: ASSLGTGIQETQY
j_call: TRBJ2-7; v_call: TRBV4-1; cdr3_aa: ASSLSGTGSSYEQY
j_call: TRBJ2-2; v_call: TRBV11-2; cdr3_aa: ASAANTGELF
j_call: TRBJ2-5; v_call: TRBV5-4; cdr3_aa: AGATTSGGTQY
j_call: TRBJ2-5; v_call: TRBV19; cdr3_aa: ASTSGAYQETQY
j_call: TRBJ1-1; v_call: TRBV19; cdr3_aa: ASSIDRGQLNTEAF
j_call: TRBJ2-5; v_call: TRBV6-5; cdr3_aa: ASSHGRGSRTQY
j_call: TRBJ2-7; v_call: TRBV5-4; cdr3_aa: ASSPGQGAPRGGEQY
j_call: TRBJ1-1; v_call: TRBV6-6; cdr3_aa: ASSYSIETEAF
j_call: TRBJ1-1; v_call: TRBV7-6; cdr3_aa: ASSPTGMNTEAF
j_call: TRBJ1-2; v_call: TRBV6-6; cdr3_aa: ASSPQGYGYT
j_call: TRBJ2-5; v_call: TRBV27; cdr3_aa: ASSLSIGQETQY
j_call: TRBJ2-1; v_call: TRBV2; cdr3_aa: ASSAGPGLALEDTYNEQF
j_call: TRBJ2-3; v_call: TRBV7-8; cdr3_aa: ASSLVEVVGQTTDTQY
j_call: TRBJ2-5; v_call: TRBV28; cdr3_aa: ASSETGTESKETQY
j_call: TRBJ2-3; v_call: TRBV9; cdr3_aa: ASSVGGGRTDTQY
j_call: TRBJ1-2; v_call: TRBV30; cdr3_aa: AWSQGSGGYT
j_call: TRBJ1-1; v_call: TRBV2; cdr3_aa: ASSPDRQRGTEAF
j_call: TRBJ1-1; v_call: TRBV7-9; cdr3_aa: ASSPLQGAKGNTEAF
j_call: TRBJ2-1; v_call: TRBV5-1; cdr3_aa: ASSESGVGNHEQF
j_call: TRBJ1-6; v_call: TRBV5-6; cdr3_aa: ASSLGTGFNSPLH
j_call: TRBJ2-5; v_call: TRBV7-9; cdr3_aa: ASSLEGQGSRETQY
j_call: TRBJ1-1; v_call: TRBV9; cdr3_aa: ASSVGSGRMNTEAF
j_call: TRBJ1-3; v_call: TRBV6-5; cdr3_aa: ASSYSQGANGNTIY
j_call: TRBJ1-3; v_call: TRBV7-2; cdr3_aa: ASSSDRGLSGNTIY
j_call: TRBJ2-5; v_call: TRBV7-9; cdr3_aa: ASSLAPEGETQY
j_call: TRBJ2-3; v_call: TRBV27; cdr3_aa: ASSFLDSAIPDTQY
j_call: TRBJ1-5; v_call: TRBV19; cdr3_aa: ASSGGRDQPQH
j_call: TRBJ2-7; v_call: TRBV6-6; cdr3_aa: ASSKSGTGASYEQY
j_call: TRBJ1-1; v_call: TRBV15; cdr3_aa: ATSRDMEAEAF
j_call: TRBJ2-3; v_call: TRBV19; cdr3_aa: ASSTGYSTDTQY
j_call: TRBJ2-1; v_call: TRBV9; cdr3_aa: ASSVAGDSYNEQF
j_call: TRBJ2-3; v_call: TRBV5-1; cdr3_aa: ASSPGGSTDTQY
j_call: TRBJ2-7; v_call: TRBV5-1; cdr3_aa: ASNPAGGSYEQY
j_call: TRBJ1-1; v_call: TRBV5-8; cdr3_aa: ASSLKQGAFMNTEAF
j_call: TRBJ1-3; v_call: TRBV9; cdr3_aa: ASSGAQGTAGNTIY
j_call: TRBJ1-5; v_call: TRBV19; cdr3_aa: ASRDPGWSNQPQH